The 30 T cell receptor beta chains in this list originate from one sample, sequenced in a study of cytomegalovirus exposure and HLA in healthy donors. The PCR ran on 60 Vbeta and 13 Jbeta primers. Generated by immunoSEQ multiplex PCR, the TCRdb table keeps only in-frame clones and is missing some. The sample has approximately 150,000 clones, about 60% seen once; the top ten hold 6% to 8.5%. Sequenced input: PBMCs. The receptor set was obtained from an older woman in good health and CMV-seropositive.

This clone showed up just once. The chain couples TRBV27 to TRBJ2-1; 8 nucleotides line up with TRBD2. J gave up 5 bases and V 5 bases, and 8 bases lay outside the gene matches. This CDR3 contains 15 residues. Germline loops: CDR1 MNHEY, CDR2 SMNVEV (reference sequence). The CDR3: CASSIRGLVNNEQFF. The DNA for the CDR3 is TGTGCCAGCAGTATACGGGGACTAGTAAACAATGAGCAGTTCTTC.

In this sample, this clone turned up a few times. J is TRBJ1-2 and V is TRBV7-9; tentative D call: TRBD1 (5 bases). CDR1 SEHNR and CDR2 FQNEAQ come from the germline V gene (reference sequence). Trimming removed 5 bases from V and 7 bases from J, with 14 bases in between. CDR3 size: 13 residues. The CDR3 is CASSPSGGGGYTF. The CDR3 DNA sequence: TGTGCCAGCAGCCCTAGCGGGGGAGGTGGCTACACCTTC.

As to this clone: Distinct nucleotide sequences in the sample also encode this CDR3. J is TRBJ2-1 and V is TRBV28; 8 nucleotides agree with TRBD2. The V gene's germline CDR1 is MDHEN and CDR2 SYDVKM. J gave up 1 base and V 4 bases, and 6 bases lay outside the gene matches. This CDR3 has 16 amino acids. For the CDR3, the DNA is TGTGCCAGCAGTTCGCTCGTAGCGGGGTCCTACAATGAGCAGTTCTTC. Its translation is CASSSLVAGSYNEQFF.

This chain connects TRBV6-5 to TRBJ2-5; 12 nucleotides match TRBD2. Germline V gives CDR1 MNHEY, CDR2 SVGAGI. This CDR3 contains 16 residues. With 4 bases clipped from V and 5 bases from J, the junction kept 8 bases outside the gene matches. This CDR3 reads CASSSAGLAGRETQYF. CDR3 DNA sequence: TGTGCCAGCAGTTCTGCCGGACTAGCGGGAAGGGAGACCCAGTACTTC.

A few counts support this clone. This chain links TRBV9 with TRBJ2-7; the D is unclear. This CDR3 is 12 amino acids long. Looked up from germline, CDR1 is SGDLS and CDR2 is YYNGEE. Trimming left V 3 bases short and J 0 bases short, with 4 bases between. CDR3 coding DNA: TGTGCCAGCAGCGGCGACTCCTACGAGCAGTACTTC. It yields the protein CASSGDSYEQYF.

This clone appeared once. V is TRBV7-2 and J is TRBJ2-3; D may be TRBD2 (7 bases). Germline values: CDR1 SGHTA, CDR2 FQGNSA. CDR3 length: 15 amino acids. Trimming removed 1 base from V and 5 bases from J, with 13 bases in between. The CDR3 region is CASSLGAGAGDTQYF. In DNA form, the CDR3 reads TGTGCCAGCAGCTTAGGGGCGGGGGCGGGAGATACGCAGTATTTT.

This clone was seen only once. In DNA, the CDR3 is TGTGCCAGCAGTTTATTAGGGGGATCCCTCCCCTATGGCTACACCTTC. It codes for CASSLLGGSLPYGYTF. This chain joins TRBV27 and TRBJ1-2, with D tentatively TRBD1 (6 bases). The CDR3 runs to 16 residues. With 1 base removed from V and 4 bases from J, the gap between germline ends came to 16 bases. Germline loops: CDR1 MNHEY, CDR2 SMNVEV (reference sequence).

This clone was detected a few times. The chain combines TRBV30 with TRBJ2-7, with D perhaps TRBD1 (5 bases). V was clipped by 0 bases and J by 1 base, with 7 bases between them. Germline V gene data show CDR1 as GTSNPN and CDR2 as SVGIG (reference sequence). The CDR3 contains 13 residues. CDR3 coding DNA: TGTGCCTGGAGTGTAGGGGCTTCCTACGAGCAGTACTTC. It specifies CAWSVGASYEQYF. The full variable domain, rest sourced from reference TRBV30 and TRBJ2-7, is SQTIHQWPATLVQPVGSPLSLECTVEGTSNPNLYWYRQAAGRGLQLLFYSVGIGQISSEVPQNLSASRPQDRQFILSSKKLLLSDSGFYLCAWSVGASYEQYFGPGTRLTVT.

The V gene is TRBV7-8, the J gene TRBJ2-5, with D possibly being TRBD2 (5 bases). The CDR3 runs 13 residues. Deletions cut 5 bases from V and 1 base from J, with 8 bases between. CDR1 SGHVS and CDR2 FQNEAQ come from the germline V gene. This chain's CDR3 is CASSPGSQETQYF. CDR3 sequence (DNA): TGTGCCAGCAGCCCGGGGTCCCAAGAGACCCAGTACTTC. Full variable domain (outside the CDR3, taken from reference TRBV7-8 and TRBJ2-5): GAGVSQSPRYKVAKRGQDVALRCDPISGHVSLFWYQQALGQGPEFLTYFQNEAQLDKSGLPSDRFFAERPEGSVSTLKIQRTQQEDSAVYLCASSPGSQETQYFGPGTRLLVL.

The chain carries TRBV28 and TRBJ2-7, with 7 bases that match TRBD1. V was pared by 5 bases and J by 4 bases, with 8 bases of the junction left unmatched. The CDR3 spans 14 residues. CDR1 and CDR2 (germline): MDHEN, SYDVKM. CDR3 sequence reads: CASSRNRGRYEQYF. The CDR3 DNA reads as TGTGCCAGCAGTCGGAACAGGGGAAGGTACGAGCAGTACTTC.

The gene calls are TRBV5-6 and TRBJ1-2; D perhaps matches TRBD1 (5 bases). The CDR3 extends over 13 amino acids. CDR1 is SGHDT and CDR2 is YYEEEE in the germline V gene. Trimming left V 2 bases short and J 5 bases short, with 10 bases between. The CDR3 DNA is TGTGCCAGCAGCTTCGGCAGGACATATGGCTACACCTTC. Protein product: CASSFGRTYGYTF.

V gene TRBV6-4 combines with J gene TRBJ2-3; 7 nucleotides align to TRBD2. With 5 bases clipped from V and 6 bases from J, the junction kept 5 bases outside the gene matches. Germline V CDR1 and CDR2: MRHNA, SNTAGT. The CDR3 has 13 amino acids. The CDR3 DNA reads TGTGCCAGCAGTCGCGGGACTACCGATACGCAGTATTTT. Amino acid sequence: CASSRGTTDTQYF.

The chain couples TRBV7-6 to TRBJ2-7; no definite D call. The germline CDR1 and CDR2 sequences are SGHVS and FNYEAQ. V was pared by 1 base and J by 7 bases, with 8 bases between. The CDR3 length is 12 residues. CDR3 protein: CASSLEFAEQYF. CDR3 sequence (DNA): TGTGCCAGCAGCTTAGAGTTCGCGGAGCAGTACTTC. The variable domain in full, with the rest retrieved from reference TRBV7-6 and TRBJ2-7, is GAGVSQSPRYKVTKRGQDVALRCDPISGHVSLYWYRQALGQGPEFLTYFNYEAQQDKSGLPNDRFSAERPEGSISTLTIQRTEQRDSAMYRCASSLEFAEQYFGPGTRLTVT.

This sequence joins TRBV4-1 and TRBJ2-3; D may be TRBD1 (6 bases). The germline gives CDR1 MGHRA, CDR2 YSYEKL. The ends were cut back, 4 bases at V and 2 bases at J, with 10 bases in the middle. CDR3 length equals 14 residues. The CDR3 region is CASSRPGDTDTQYF. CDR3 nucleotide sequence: TGCGCCAGCAGCCGCCCAGGGGACACAGATACGCAGTATTTT.

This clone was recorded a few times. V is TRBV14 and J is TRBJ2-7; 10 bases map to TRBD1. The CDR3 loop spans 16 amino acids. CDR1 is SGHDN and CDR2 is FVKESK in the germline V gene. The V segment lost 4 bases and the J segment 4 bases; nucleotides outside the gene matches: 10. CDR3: CASSLYTGQGNYEQYF. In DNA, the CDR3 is TGTGCCAGCAGCCTCTATACGGGACAGGGGAATTACGAGCAGTACTTC.

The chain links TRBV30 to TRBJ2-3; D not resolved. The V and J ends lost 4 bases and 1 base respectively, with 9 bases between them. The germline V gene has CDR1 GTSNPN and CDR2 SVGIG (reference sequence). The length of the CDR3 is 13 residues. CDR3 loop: CAWTRGRTDTQYF. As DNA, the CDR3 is TGTGCCTGGACTCGTGGGCGCACAGATACGCAGTATTTT.

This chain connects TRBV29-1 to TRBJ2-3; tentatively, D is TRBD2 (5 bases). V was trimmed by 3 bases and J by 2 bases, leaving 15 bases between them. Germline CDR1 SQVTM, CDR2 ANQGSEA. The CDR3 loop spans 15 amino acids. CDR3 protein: CSVDGRPGSTDTQYF. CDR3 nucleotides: TGCAGCGTTGACGGACGCCCGGGGTCCACAGATACGCAGTATTTT.

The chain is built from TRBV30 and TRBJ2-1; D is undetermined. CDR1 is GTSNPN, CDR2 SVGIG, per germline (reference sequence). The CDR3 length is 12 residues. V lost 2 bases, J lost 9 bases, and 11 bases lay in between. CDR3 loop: CAWSLELGEQFF. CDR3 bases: TGTGCCTGGAGTCTAGAGTTGGGTGAGCAGTTCTTC. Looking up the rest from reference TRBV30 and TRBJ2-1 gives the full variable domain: SQTIHQWPATLVQPVGSPLSLECTVEGTSNPNLYWYRQAAGRGLQLLFYSVGIGQISSEVPQNLSASRPQDRQFILSSKKLLLSDSGFYLCAWSLELGEQFFGPGTRLTVL.

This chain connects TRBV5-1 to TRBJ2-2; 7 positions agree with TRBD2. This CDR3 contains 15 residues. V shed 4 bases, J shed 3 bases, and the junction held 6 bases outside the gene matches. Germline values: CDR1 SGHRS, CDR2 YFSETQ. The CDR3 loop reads CASSVQAGYTGELFF. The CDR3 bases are TGCGCCAGCAGCGTACAAGCGGGGTACACCGGGGAGCTGTTTTTT.

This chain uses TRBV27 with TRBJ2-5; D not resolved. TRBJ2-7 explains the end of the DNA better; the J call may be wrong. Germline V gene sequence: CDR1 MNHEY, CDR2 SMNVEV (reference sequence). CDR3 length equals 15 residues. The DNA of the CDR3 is TGTGCCAGCAGTCCCCACGTTCTGTACCCCTACGAGCAGTACTTC. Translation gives CASSPHVLYPYEQYF.

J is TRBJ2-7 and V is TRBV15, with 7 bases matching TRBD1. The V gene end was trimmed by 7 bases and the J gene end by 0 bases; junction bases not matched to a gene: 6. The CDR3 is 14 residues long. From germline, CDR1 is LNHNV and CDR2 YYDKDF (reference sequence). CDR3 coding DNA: TGTGCCACCAAGACAGGGCCGTTCTCCTACGAGCAGTACTTC. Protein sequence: CATKTGPFSYEQYF.

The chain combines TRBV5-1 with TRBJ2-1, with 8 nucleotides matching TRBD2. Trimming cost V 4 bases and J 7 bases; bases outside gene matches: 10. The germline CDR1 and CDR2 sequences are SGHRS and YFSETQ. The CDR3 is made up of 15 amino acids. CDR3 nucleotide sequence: TGCGCCAGCAGCCTTAGCGGGAACGGGGTTAATGAGCAGTTCTTC. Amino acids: CASSLSGNGVNEQFF.

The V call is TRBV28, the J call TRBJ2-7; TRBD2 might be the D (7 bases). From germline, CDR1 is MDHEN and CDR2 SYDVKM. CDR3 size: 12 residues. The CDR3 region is CAGGPTSYEQYF. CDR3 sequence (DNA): TGTGCGGGGGGGCCCACGTCCTACGAGCAGTACTTC.

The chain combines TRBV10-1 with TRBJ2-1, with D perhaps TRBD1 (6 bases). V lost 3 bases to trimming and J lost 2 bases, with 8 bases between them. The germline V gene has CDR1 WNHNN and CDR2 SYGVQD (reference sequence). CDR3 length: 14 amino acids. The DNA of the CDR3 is TGCGCCAGCAGTGACACAGGGCCCTACAATGAGCAGTTCTTC. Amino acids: CASSDTGPYNEQFF.

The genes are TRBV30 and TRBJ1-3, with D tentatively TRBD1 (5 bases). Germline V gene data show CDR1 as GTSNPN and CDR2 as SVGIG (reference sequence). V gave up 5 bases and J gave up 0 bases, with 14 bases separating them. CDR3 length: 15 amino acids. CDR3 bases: TGTGCCTGGTACCCCCCCGACAGCTCTGGAAACACCATATATTTT. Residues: CAWYPPDSSGNTIYF.

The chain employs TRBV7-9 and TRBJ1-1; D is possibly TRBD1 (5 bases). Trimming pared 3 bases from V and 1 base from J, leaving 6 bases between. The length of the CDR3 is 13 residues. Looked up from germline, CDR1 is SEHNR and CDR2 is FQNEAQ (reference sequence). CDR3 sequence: CASSLTANTEAFF. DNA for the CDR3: TGTGCCAGCAGCTTGACAGCGAACACTGAAGCTTTCTTT. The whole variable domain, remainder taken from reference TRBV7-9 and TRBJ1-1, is DTGVSQNPRHKITKRGQNVTFRCDPISEHNRLYWYRQTLGQGPEFLTYFQNEAQLEKSRLLSDRFSAERPKGSFSTLEIQRTEQGDSAMYLCASSLTANTEAFFGQGTRLTVV.

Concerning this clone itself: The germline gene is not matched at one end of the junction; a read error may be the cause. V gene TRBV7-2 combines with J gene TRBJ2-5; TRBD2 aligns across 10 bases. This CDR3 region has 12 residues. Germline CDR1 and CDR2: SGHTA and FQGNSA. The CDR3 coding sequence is TGTGCCAGCAGCTACCAGCGGGGGGGCGGGGACTTC. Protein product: CASSYQRGGGDF.

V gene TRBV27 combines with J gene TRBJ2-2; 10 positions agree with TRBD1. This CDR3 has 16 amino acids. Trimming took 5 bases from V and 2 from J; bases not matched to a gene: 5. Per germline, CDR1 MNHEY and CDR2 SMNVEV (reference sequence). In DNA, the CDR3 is TGTGCCAGCAGTCATCGGGACAGGGGTAACACCGGGGAGCTGTTTTTT. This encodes CASSHRDRGNTGELFF.

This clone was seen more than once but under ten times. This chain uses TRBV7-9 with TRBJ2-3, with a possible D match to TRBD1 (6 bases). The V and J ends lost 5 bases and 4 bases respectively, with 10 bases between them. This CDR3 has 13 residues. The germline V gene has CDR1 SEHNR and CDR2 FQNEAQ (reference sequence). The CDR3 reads CASSTTGPDTQYF. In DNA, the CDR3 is TGTGCCAGCAGCACCACAGGGCCAGATACGCAGTATTTT.

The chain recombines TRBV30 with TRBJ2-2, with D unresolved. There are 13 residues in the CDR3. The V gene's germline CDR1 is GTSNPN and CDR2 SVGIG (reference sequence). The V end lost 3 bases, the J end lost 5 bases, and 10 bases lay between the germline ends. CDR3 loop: CAWRPPRTGELFF. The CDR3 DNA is TGTGCCTGGAGGCCACCGAGGACCGGGGAGCTGTTTTTT.